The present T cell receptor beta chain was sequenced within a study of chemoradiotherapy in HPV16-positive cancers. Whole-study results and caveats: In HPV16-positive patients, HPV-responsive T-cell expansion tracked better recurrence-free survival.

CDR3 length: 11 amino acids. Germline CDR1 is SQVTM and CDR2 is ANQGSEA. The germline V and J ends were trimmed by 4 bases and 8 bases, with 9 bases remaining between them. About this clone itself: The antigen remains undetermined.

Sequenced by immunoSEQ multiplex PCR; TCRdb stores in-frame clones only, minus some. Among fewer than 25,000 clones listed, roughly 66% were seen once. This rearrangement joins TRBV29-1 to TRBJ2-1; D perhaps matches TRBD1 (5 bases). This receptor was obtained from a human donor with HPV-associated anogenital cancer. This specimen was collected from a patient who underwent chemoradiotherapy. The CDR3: CSVGGMHEQFF. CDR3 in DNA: TGCAGCGTTGGGGGCATGCATGAGCAGTTCTTC.